These 10 T cell receptor beta chains came from one sample sequenced in a study of T cells in Graves' hyperthyroidism and ophthalmopathy. TCR beta CDR3 region amplification was performed from RNA transcripts. The HTBI primer set drove a first-round RT-PCR of the TCR CDR3. A single record per CDR3 protein comes from TCRdb applying MiXCR to the multiplex PCR reads. Of around 340,000 distinct CDR3 sequences in the sample, over 15% were seen once. The sample taken for sequencing was blood. These receptors came from a man younger than 40 with Graves' hyperthyroidism.

The chain combines TRBV5-6 with TRBJ2-7; 11 bases fit TRBD1. Germline assignment: CDR1 SGHDT and CDR2 YYEEEE. This CDR3 contains 16 residues. After removal of 5 bases from V and 2 bases from J, the junction contained 9 bases not matched to a gene. CDR3 bases: TGTGCCAGCAGTCAGGGCCTGGGACAGGGGGCCTACGAGCAGTACTTC. Its protein product is CASSQGLGQGAYEQYF.

As concerns this clonotype: One end of the junction varies from germline; a read error may be responsible. This chain links TRBV19 with TRBJ1-1; unclear D gene. The CDR3 runs 16 residues. CDR1 is LNHDA, CDR2 SQIVND, per germline (reference sequence). The CDR3 protein is CASSPLAGVRNTEALF. CDR3 nucleotide sequence: TGTGCCAGTAGCCCCCTAGCTGGTGTAAGGAACACTGAAGCTCTCTTT.

The rearrangement links TRBV20-1 to TRBJ2-7; D remains ambiguous. The germline V and J ends were trimmed by 0 bases and 0 bases, with 9 bases remaining between them. CDR1 DFQATT and CDR2 SNEGSKA come from the germline V gene (reference sequence). This CDR3 has 14 amino acids. CDR3 protein: CSARDRMSSYEQYF. As DNA, the CDR3 is TGCAGTGCTAGAGATCGGATGAGCTCCTACGAGCAGTACTTC.

The chain carries TRBV6-1 and TRBJ2-2; D gene unclear. Trimming took off 8 bases at V and 7 bases at J, with 11 bases between the two ends. The germline gives CDR1 MNHNS, CDR2 SASEGT. This CDR3 is built from 12 residues. Here the CDR3 DNA reads TGTGCCAGCGGGCAGCAGAACGGGGAGCTGTTTTTT. Residues: CASGQQNGELFF.

At least ten counts were recorded for this clonotype. The V gene is TRBV6-6, the J gene TRBJ2-3; the D gene is possibly TRBD2 (6 bases). The CDR3 totals 15 residues. The germline V gene encodes CDR1 MNHNY and CDR2 SVGAGI (reference sequence). V was cut by 0 bases and J by 2 bases, with 9 bases left in between. The CDR3 spells CASSYSRRDTDTQYF. CDR3 coding DNA: TGTGCCAGCAGTTACTCGCGGAGGGACACAGATACGCAGTATTTT.

About this clonotype itself: A read error may explain this, as a much larger clone is one base away. V is TRBV2 and J is TRBJ2-1; D is unclear. The ends were cut back, 2 bases at V and 7 bases at J, with 9 bases in the middle. The CDR3 has 13 residues. Germline V gene data show CDR1 as SNHLY and CDR2 as FYNNEI. CDR3 region: CASSERDENEQFF. CDR3 DNA sequence: TGTGCCAGCAGTGAAAGGGATGAGAATGAGCAGTTCTTC.

Ten or more counts support this clonotype. The chain has TRBV12-3 or TRBV12-4 and TRBJ2-1, with D perhaps TRBD2 (5 bases). The CDR3 is 12 residues long. Trimming removed 1 base at V and 10 bases at J, with 8 bases between. CDR3 bases: TGTGCCAGCAGTTTAGTGGAGGCGGAGCAGTTCTTC. Its protein is CASSLVEAEQFF.

This clonotype was counted at least ten times. V is TRBV28 and J is TRBJ2-7; maybe TRBD2 (5 bases). V was cut by 1 base and J by 3 bases, with 7 bases left in between. The CDR3 has 13 amino acids. Germline CDR1 reads MDHEN; CDR2 reads SYDVKM. This chain's CDR3 is CASSLFGDYEQYF. Here the CDR3 DNA reads TGTGCCAGCAGTTTATTCGGGGACTACGAGCAGTACTTC. Full variable domain (rest looked up from reference TRBV28 and TRBJ2-7): DVKVTQSSRYLVKRTGEKVFLECVQDMDHENMFWYRQDPGLGLRLIYFSYDVKMKEKGDIPEGYSVSREKKERFSLILESASTNQTSMYLCASSLFGDYEQYFGPGTRLTVT.

The gene calls are TRBV6-2 or TRBV6-3 and TRBJ2-3, with D hard to call. CDR1 is MNHEY, CDR2 SVGEGT, per germline. This CDR3 is built from 18 residues. With 5 bases removed from V and 5 bases from J, the gap between germline ends came to 26 bases. In nucleotides, the CDR3 is TGTGCCAGCAGTCCCCGTTCAGTAGGTAGCTTCGGCGTAGATACGCAGTATTTT. It specifies CASSPRSVGSFGVDTQYF.

This clonotype was picked up a small number of times. This rearrangement joins TRBV11-2 to TRBJ2-2; D remains ambiguous. CDR1 and CDR2 from the germline V gene are SGHAT and FQNNGV. Trimming pared 5 bases from V and 6 bases from J, leaving 7 bases between. CDR3 size: 12 residues. CDR3 loop: CASSIRAGELFF. CDR3 bases: TGTGCCAGCAGCATTAGGGCCGGGGAGCTGTTTTTT.